These 29 T cell receptor beta chains originate from one sample sequenced in a study of immune cell composition in non-small cell lung cancer. Assay: immunoSEQ multiplex PCR; the TCRdb copy retains only in-frame clones and omits some. The data show 13,000 or so clones, roughly 68% seen once. Sequencing was done on a sample of lung tumor tissue. These receptors originate from a human donor with non-small cell lung cancer.

The chain combines TRBV7-3 with TRBJ2-3; D is unresolved. CDR1 is SGHTA and CDR2 is FQGTGA in the germline V gene. The CDR3 consists of 15 residues. The germline V and J ends were trimmed by 2 bases and 2 bases, with 11 bases remaining between them. CDR3 in amino acids: CASSLGPRYTDTQYF. CDR3 nucleotides: TGTGCCAGCAGCTTAGGGCCTCGCTACACAGATACGCAGTATTTT.

The rearrangement joins TRBV19 to TRBJ2-2, with D tentatively TRBD1 (6 bases). The CDR3 covers 17 residues. Germline CDR1 is LNHDA and CDR2 is SQIVND (reference sequence). V lost 4 bases and J 8 bases, leaving 23 bases between the germline ends. DNA for the CDR3: TGTGCCAGTAGTAACCCAGGGGACCCGGCAGCGACTGGGGAGCTGTTTTTT. Its protein is CASSNPGDPAATGELFF.

The J gene is TRBJ1-4, the V gene TRBV9, with TRBD1 as a possible D gene (5 bases). Germline V gene lookup returns CDR1 SGDLS and CDR2 YYNGEE. The germline V and J ends were trimmed by 3 bases and 5 bases, with 14 bases remaining between them. The CDR3 is 15 residues long. CDR3 sequence reads: CASSAWGGDNEKLFF. The CDR3 DNA reads TGTGCCAGCAGCGCGTGGGGCGGAGACAATGAAAAACTGTTTTTT.

The rearrangement links TRBV7-2 to TRBJ2-3, with TRBD2 matching over 7 bases. The CDR3 is 14 amino acids. In germline, CDR1 is SGHTA, CDR2 FQGNSA. V lost 7 bases to trimming and J lost 2 bases; unmatched junction nucleotides: 6. The CDR3 DNA sequence: TGTGCCAGCACCCAGGGAGGGCACACAGATACGCAGTATTTT. Translating gives CASTQGGHTDTQYF.

The genes are TRBV2 and TRBJ2-4, with D tentatively TRBD1 (6 bases). V lost 6 bases and J lost 9, with 18 bases in between. This CDR3 region has 14 residues. Germline assignment: CDR1 SNHLY and CDR2 FYNNEI. Here the CDR3 reads CASSTSDSLSIQYF. As DNA, the CDR3 is TGTGCCAGCAGCACCTCGGACAGTCTTAGCATTCAGTACTTC.

The V call is TRBV6-1, the J call TRBJ2-5; 8 nucleotides agree with TRBD2. The CDR3 length is 14 residues. The germline V gene encodes CDR1 MNHNS and CDR2 SASEGT. V was clipped by 7 bases and J by 2 bases; unmatched bases: 6. For the CDR3, the DNA is TGTGCCAGCAAGAGGGGCGGGGGGCAAGAGACCCAGTACTTC. This codes for CASKRGGGQETQYF.

The rearrangement joins TRBV18 to TRBJ1-5; TRBD1 might be the D (5 bases). Trimming took 5 bases from V and 7 from J, leaving 12 bases between them. The CDR3 loop spans 13 amino acids. Looked up from germline, CDR1 is KGHSH and CDR2 is LQKENI. CDR3 nucleotides: TGTGCCAGCTCAACCCAAACAGGCCAGCCCCAGCATTTT. Protein: CASSTQTGQPQHF.

The chain has TRBV19 and TRBJ2-7; 7 nucleotides align to TRBD2. The V gene's germline CDR1 is LNHDA and CDR2 SQIVND (reference sequence). CDR3 length equals 13 residues. V dropped 8 bases and J dropped 2; count of bases not matched to a gene: 6. CDR3 in DNA: TGTGCCAGTGCACCGGGGGGAGCCTACGAGCAGTACTTC. Amino acids: CASAPGGAYEQYF.

This clone came up once. The chain links TRBV2 to TRBJ2-4; 8 bases are shared with TRBD2. Trimming removed 8 bases from V and 5 bases from J; junction bases left unmatched: 20. The CDR3 is made up of 18 amino acids. The V gene's germline CDR1 is SNHLY and CDR2 FYNNEI. CDR3 DNA: TGTGCCAGCTCCATCAGTCGGGGGGGGTCGTTGGCCCAAAACATTCAGTACTTC. Amino acids: CASSISRGGSLAQNIQYF.

V is TRBV10-3 and J is TRBJ2-5; D may be TRBD2 (5 bases). The germline gives CDR1 ENHRY, CDR2 SYGVKD. Trimming cost V 6 bases and J 0 bases, with 8 bases left between them. There are 13 residues in the CDR3. CDR3 amino acids: CAIRAGDQETQYF. The CDR3 coding sequence is TGTGCCATCAGGGCCGGGGACCAAGAGACCCAGTACTTC.

The V and J genes are TRBV27 and TRBJ2-7; TRBD1 might be the D (6 bases). CDR1 and CDR2 from the germline V gene are MNHEY and SMNVEV (reference sequence). Trimming left V 5 bases short and J 2 bases short, with 10 bases between. CDR3 length: 13 amino acids. This CDR3 reads CASSPGEAYEQYF. CDR3 sequence (DNA): TGTGCCAGCAGTCCAGGGGAAGCCTACGAGCAGTACTTC.

This clone has only a few counts. The chain employs TRBV28 and TRBJ2-5; TRBD1 matches at 7 bases. There are 16 residues in the CDR3. Germline V lookup: CDR1 MDHEN, CDR2 SYDVKM. V was clipped by 5 bases and J by 0 bases; unmatched bases: 9. CDR3 region: CASSPTGQWYQETQYF. CDR3 coding DNA: TGTGCCAGCAGTCCGACGGGACAGTGGTACCAAGAGACCCAGTACTTC.

In its sample, this clone was seen once. This chain connects TRBV6-4 to TRBJ2-7, with TRBD2 matching 12 bases. Germline lookup yields CDR1 MRHNA and CDR2 SNTAGT. CDR3 length: 15 residues. Germline trimming cut 5 bases from V and 2 bases from J; bases unmatched to any gene: 4. CDR3 nucleotide sequence: TGTGCCAGCAGTCCTGGACTAGCGGGAACCTACGAGCAGTACTTC. It specifies CASSPGLAGTYEQYF.

V gene TRBV9 combines with J gene TRBJ1-3; TRBD1 aligns across 10 bases. The CDR3 is 14 residues long. V gave up 7 bases and J gave up 7 bases; unmatched junction bases: 8. Germline CDR1 reads SGDLS; CDR2 reads YYNGEE. CDR3 residues: CASGRDRGENTIYF. In DNA, the CDR3 is TGTGCCAGCGGCCGGGACAGGGGTGAGAACACCATATATTTT.

The chain has TRBV7-3 and TRBJ1-3, with D possibly being TRBD1 (6 bases). V lost 4 bases and J 0 bases, leaving 31 bases between the germline ends. The CDR3 is 22 residues long. Germline V CDR1 and CDR2: SGHTA, FQGTGA. The CDR3, as DNA: TGTGCCAGCAGCTCACCCCTTTTGGACAGTTTCAACCCCACAAGCTCTGGAAACACCATATATTTT. Its translation: CASSSPLLDSFNPTSSGNTIYF. The whole variable domain, filled in from reference TRBV7-3 and TRBJ1-3, reads GAGVSQTPSNKVTEKGKYVELRCDPISGHTALYWYRQSLGQGPEFLIYFQGTGAADDSGLPNDRFFAVRPEGSVSTLKIQRTERGDSAVYLCASSSPLLDSFNPTSSGNTIYFGEGSWLTVV.

This chain uses TRBV28 with TRBJ2-7, with a tentative D call TRBD1 (6 bases). The ends were cut back, 6 bases at V and 2 bases at J, with 35 bases in the middle. CDR3 length: 21 residues. The germline V gene encodes CDR1 MDHEN and CDR2 SYDVKM. Here the CDR3 DNA reads TGTGCCAGCAGACGACACCGGTACCGGGACAACAGACCCACCTCGACCTACGAGCAGTACTTC. Its translation: CASRRHRYRDNRPTSTYEQYF.

The chain links TRBV5-6 to TRBJ2-5, with a possible D match to TRBD1 (5 bases). This CDR3 contains 15 residues. Germline CDR1 and CDR2: SGHDT and YYEEEE. The V end lost 4 bases, the J end lost 5 bases, and 18 bases lay between the germline ends. The CDR3 DNA follows: TGTGCCAGCAGCCCCCAAGGGGCAGGAGTCGAGACCCAGTACTTC. This sequence encodes CASSPQGAGVETQYF.

This clone turned up a few times. V usage is TRBV18 and J usage is TRBJ2-2; TRBD1 aligns across 7 bases. V shed 4 bases, J shed 4 bases, and the junction held 6 bases outside the gene matches. CDR3 size: 15 residues. Germline lookup yields CDR1 KGHSH and CDR2 LQKENI. The CDR3 DNA reads as TGTGCCAGCTCACTACAGGGGACCTCCACCGGGGAGCTGTTTTTT. As protein: CASSLQGTSTGELFF. The full variable domain, rest sourced from reference TRBV18 and TRBJ2-2, is NAGVMQNPRHLVRRRGQEARLRCSPMKGHSHVYWYRQLPEEGLKFMVYLQKENIIDESGMPKERFSAEFPKEGPSILRIQQVVRGDSAAYFCASSLQGTSTGELFFGEGSRLTVL.

The CDR3 nucleotides read TGTGCCAGCAGGAAGGGGACAGGGTCCCCACCCCTCCACTTT. Its translation: CASRKGTGSPPLHF. The V and J genes are TRBV6-1 and TRBJ1-6; 9 bases match TRBD1. Trimming at V came to 6 bases and at J to 11 bases, leaving 8 bases not matched to a gene. The CDR3 loop spans 14 amino acids. The germline gives CDR1 MNHNS, CDR2 SASEGT.

This clone has a single count. V usage is TRBV6-6 and J usage is TRBJ1-1; TRBD1 matches 10 bases. CDR3 size: 16 residues. CDR1 is MNHNY and CDR2 is SVGAGI in the germline V gene (reference sequence). V lost 3 bases to trimming and J lost 3 bases; unmatched junction nucleotides: 7. CDR3 region: CASSYGTGAKHTEAFF. As DNA, the CDR3 is TGTGCCAGCAGTTATGGGACAGGGGCCAAGCACACTGAAGCTTTCTTT.

The chain is built from TRBV9 and TRBJ2-1; TRBD2 matches 12 bases. Germline V gene sequence: CDR1 SGDLS, CDR2 YYNGEE. V trimming: 0 bases; J trimming: 12 bases; junction bases outside the gene matches: 4. The CDR3 spans 14 residues. Written as DNA, the CDR3 is TGTGCCAGCAGCGTAGGGACTAGCGGGGTCAGGCAGTTCTTC. This translates into CASSVGTSGVRQFF.

This chain connects TRBV10-2 to TRBJ1-1; TRBD1 matches 9 bases. The CDR3 covers 13 residues. J lost 1 base, V lost 8 bases, and 2 bases had no gene match. The germline gives CDR1 WSHSY, CDR2 SAAADI. CDR3 nucleotides: TGCGCCAGCGGACAGGGGTCGAACACTGAAGCTTTCTTT. This gives the protein CASGQGSNTEAFF.

The V call is TRBV19, the J call TRBJ1-5; 7 bases are shared with TRBD1. Germline V gene data show CDR1 as LNHDA and CDR2 as SQIVND (reference sequence). V lost 10 bases and J lost 1; bases outside the gene matches: 10. The CDR3 is made up of 15 amino acids. CDR3 in amino acids: CAIKDRATSNQPQHF. CDR3 DNA sequence: TGTGCCATTAAAGACAGGGCAACAAGCAATCAGCCCCAGCATTTT.

V and J are TRBV28 and TRBJ1-3; no firm D call. The CDR3 contains 15 residues. V lost 5 bases and J lost 0, with 11 bases in between. Germline CDR1 and CDR2: MDHEN and SYDVKM. The CDR3 coding sequence is TGTGCCAGCAGTCTTCCCCTGAGCTCTGGAAACACCATATATTTT. Protein product: CASSLPLSSGNTIYF.

This clone was observed a single time. J is TRBJ1-4 and V is TRBV7-9; D perhaps matches TRBD1 (5 bases). CDR1 is SEHNR and CDR2 is FQNEAQ in the germline V gene (reference sequence). There are 15 residues in the CDR3. The V gene lost 0 bases and the J gene lost 3 bases, with 8 bases spanning the gap. CDR3 region: CASSLAKGANEKLFF. The CDR3, as DNA: TGTGCCAGCAGCTTAGCCAAAGGGGCTAATGAAAAACTGTTTTTT.

The chain is built from TRBV29-1 and TRBJ2-2, with TRBD2 as a possible D gene (5 bases). Looked up from germline, CDR1 is SQVTM and CDR2 is ANQGSEA. Trimming removed 7 bases at V and 0 bases at J, with 12 bases between. The CDR3 totals 14 residues. Written as DNA, the CDR3 is TGCAGCGGGAGGCAGGCCGCGAACACCGGGGAGCTGTTTTTT. This codes for CSGRQAANTGELFF.

This chain connects TRBV7-6 to TRBJ1-5, with TRBD1 as a possible D gene (6 bases). The CDR3 covers 15 residues. Germline V lookup: CDR1 SGHVS, CDR2 FNYEAQ. V was cut by 3 bases and J by 4 bases, with 13 bases left in between. CDR3 residues: CASSLITGPNQPQHF. In DNA form, the CDR3 reads TGTGCCAGCAGCTTGATAACAGGGCCGAATCAGCCCCAGCATTTT. The whole variable domain, remainder taken from reference TRBV7-6 and TRBJ1-5, is GAGVSQSPRYKVTKRGQDVALRCDPISGHVSLYWYRQALGQGPEFLTYFNYEAQQDKSGLPNDRFSAERPEGSISTLTIQRTEQRDSAMYRCASSLITGPNQPQHFGDGTRLSIL.

This clone was counted a single time. This sequence joins TRBV4-3 and TRBJ2-4; 7 bases are shared with TRBD1. The germline CDR1 and CDR2 sequences are LGHNA and YSLEER. Losses at the gene ends were 2 bases for V and 3 bases for J; bases not matched to a gene: 4. This CDR3 is 15 amino acids long. The CDR3 DNA follows: TGCGCCAGCAGCCAATACCGGGACAGCAAAAACATTCAGTACTTC. Translating it yields CASSQYRDSKNIQYF.

This clone showed up just a few times. DNA of the CDR3: TGCAGCGTTGAAGGGGAGGGCCGGGAGAATGAGCAGTTCTTC. Amino acids: CSVEGEGRENEQFF. V is TRBV29-1 and J is TRBJ2-1; 7 positions match TRBD2. The CDR3 contains 14 residues. Germline V gene data show CDR1 as SQVTM and CDR2 as ANQGSEA. Unmatched junction bases numbered 7, after V lost 1 base and J lost 7 bases.